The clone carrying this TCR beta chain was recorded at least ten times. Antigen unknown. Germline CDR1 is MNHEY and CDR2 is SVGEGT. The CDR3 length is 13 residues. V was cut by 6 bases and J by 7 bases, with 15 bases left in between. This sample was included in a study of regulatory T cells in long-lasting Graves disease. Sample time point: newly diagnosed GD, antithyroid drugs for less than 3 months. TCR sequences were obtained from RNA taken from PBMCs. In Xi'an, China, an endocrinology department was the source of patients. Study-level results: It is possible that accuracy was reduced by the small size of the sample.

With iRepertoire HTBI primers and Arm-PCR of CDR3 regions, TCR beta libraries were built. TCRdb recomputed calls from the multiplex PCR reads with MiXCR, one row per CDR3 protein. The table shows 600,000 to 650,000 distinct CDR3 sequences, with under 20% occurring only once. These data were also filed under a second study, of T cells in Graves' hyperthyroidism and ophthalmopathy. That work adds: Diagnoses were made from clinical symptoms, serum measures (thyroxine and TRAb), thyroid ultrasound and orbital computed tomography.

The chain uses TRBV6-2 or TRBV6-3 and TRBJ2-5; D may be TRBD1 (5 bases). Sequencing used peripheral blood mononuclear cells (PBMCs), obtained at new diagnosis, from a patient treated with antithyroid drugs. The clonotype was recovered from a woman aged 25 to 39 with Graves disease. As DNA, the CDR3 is TGTGCCAGCAGGACGGACACGGGCGGGACCCAGTACTTC. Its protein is CASRTDTGGTQYF.